Below, 21 T cell receptor beta chains from the same sample are listed, as sequenced in a study of blood T cell repertoires in COVID-19. Data came from immunoSEQ multiplex PCR; TCRdb stores just in-frame clones and leaves some out. The sample records 270,000 or so clones, 75% to 90% being singletons. Sequencing was performed on peripheral blood. These receptors came from a woman between 40 and 50 years old who had recovered from COVID-19.

This chain uses TRBV28 with TRBJ2-7; 11 positions match TRBD2. Trimming at V came to 4 bases and at J to 12 bases, leaving 5 bases not matched to a gene. The germline gives CDR1 MDHEN, CDR2 SYDVKM. The CDR3 runs 12 residues. The CDR3 spells CASSSSGRTPYF. In DNA, the CDR3 is TGTGCCAGCAGTTCTAGCGGGAGGACCCCGTACTTC.

The chain links TRBV5-1 to TRBJ1-1; a possible D gene is TRBD1 (5 bases). The CDR3 sequence is 15 residues long. Germline V gives CDR1 SGHRS, CDR2 YFSETQ. The V gene lost 0 bases and the J gene lost 5 bases, with 14 bases spanning the gap. CDR3: CASSLVDTKGTEAFF. For the CDR3, the DNA is TGCGCCAGCAGCTTGGTGGACACCAAAGGGACTGAAGCTTTCTTT.

This clone was seen more than once but under ten times. V is TRBV20-1 and J is TRBJ2-2, with D possibly TRBD1 on 6 matching bases. The CDR3 consists of 15 residues. Germline-derived CDR1 and CDR2 are DFQATT and SNEGSKA (reference sequence). Trimming removed 3 bases from V and 2 bases from J, with 13 bases in between. This CDR3 reads CSASHGQKNTGELFF. CDR3 coding DNA: TGCAGTGCTAGTCACGGACAGAAAAACACCGGGGAGCTGTTTTTT.

The J gene is TRBJ2-3, the V gene TRBV5-1; 13 nucleotides match TRBD2. Trimming cost V 4 bases and J 2 bases; bases outside gene matches: 7. Germline CDR1 and CDR2: SGHRS and YFSETQ. This CDR3 comprises 17 residues. CDR3 region: CASSPPGTSGTTDTQYF. CDR3 DNA: TGCGCCAGCAGCCCCCCCGGGACTAGCGGGACCACAGATACGCAGTATTTT.

The gene calls are TRBV6-1 and TRBJ2-7; 8 bases fit TRBD1. The CDR3 sequence is 16 residues long. Germline values: CDR1 MNHNS, CDR2 SASEGT. The V gene end was trimmed by 3 bases and the J gene end by 0 bases; junction bases not matched to a gene: 7. DNA of the CDR3: TGTGCCAGCAGTGACGTAGACAGGGGCTTCTCCTACGAGCAGTACTTC. It codes for CASSDVDRGFSYEQYF.

V gene TRBV7-2 combines with J gene TRBJ2-2; D uncertain. V lost 3 bases, J lost 5 bases, and 13 bases lay in between. Per germline, CDR1 SGHTA and CDR2 FQGNSA. CDR3 length equals 15 residues. This chain's CDR3 is CASSFPFYKTGELFF. The CDR3, as DNA: TGTGCCAGCAGCTTCCCTTTTTATAAAACCGGGGAGCTGTTTTTT. The full variable domain, in which reference TRBV7-2 and TRBJ2-2 provide the parts outside the CDR3, is GAGVSQSPSNKVTEKGKDVELRCDPISGHTALYWYRQSLGQGLEFLIYFQGNSAPDKSGLPSDRFSAERTGGSVSTLTIQRTQQEDSAVYLCASSFPFYKTGELFFGEGSRLTVL.

The gene calls are TRBV10-3 and TRBJ2-3; 7 positions agree with TRBD2. CDR1 and CDR2 from the germline V gene are ENHRY and SYGVKD. This CDR3 comprises 16 residues. Trimming cost V 10 bases and J 2 bases; bases outside gene matches: 15. CDR3: CATQNGPSGFTDTQYF. The CDR3 DNA is TGTGCCACACAAAACGGGCCTAGCGGATTCACAGATACGCAGTATTTT.

The chain has TRBV3-1 (or the pseudogene TRBV3-2) and TRBJ2-1; 12 bases line up with TRBD2. V shed 5 bases and J 3 bases; nucleotides not matched to a gene: 8. There are 17 residues in the CDR3. Germline CDR1 and CDR2: LGHDT and YNNKEL (reference sequence). CDR3 in amino acids: CASSVSLAGGIYNEQFF. The CDR3 nucleotides read TGTGCCAGCAGCGTATCTCTAGCGGGAGGGATCTACAATGAGCAGTTCTTC.

In nucleotides, the CDR3 is TGTGCCTCTCAGGGGGGGAACACCGGGGAGCTGTTTTTT. Its protein is CASQGGNTGELFF. The genes are TRBV19 and TRBJ2-2; maybe TRBD1 (7 bases). The CDR3 has 13 amino acids. Between the trimmed V and J ends, which lost 11 bases and 1 base, there was a span of 11 bases. Germline-derived CDR1 and CDR2 are LNHDA and SQIVND (reference sequence).

CDR3 loop: CARKGRETEAFF. In DNA form, the CDR3 reads TGCGCCAGAAAGGGGCGAGAGACTGAAGCTTTCTTT. The chain couples TRBV23-1 to TRBJ1-1; TRBD1 is a possible D gene (5 bases). TRBV23-1 is labeled an ORF, and its function is uncertain. V was trimmed by 9 bases and J by 5 bases, leaving 13 bases between them. This CDR3 contains 12 residues.

This clone showed up just a few times. The rearrangement uses TRBV18 and TRBJ2-2, with 8 bases identical to TRBD1. The V segment lost 5 bases and the J segment 4 bases; nucleotides outside the gene matches: 3. Germline loops: CDR1 KGHSH, CDR2 LQKENI. The CDR3 extends over 14 amino acids. The CDR3 DNA reads as TGTGCCAGCTCAAGACAGGGGACCACCGGGGAGCTGTTTTTT. As protein: CASSRQGTTGELFF.

The V gene is TRBV24-1, the J gene TRBJ2-1, with 8 bases identical to TRBD2. CDR3 length: 15 residues. After removal of 5 bases from V and 6 bases from J, the junction contained 8 bases not matched to a gene. Germline CDR1 is KGHDR and CDR2 is SFDVKD. The CDR3 sequence: CATSGRTSTLNEQFF. The CDR3 nucleotides are TGTGCCACCAGTGGGCGGACTAGCACCCTCAATGAGCAGTTCTTC.

In this sample, this clone turned up a few times. The chain employs TRBV9 and TRBJ2-2, with 12 bases aligning to TRBD2. Unmatched junction bases numbered 8, after V lost 4 bases and J lost 4 bases. The CDR3 runs 17 residues. Germline V gene lookup returns CDR1 SGDLS and CDR2 YYNGEE. For the CDR3, the DNA is TGTGCCAGCAGCCCCCCCCTGGGACTAGCGGGCACCGGGGAGCTGTTTTTT. Protein: CASSPPLGLAGTGELFF.

The rearrangement links TRBV9 to TRBJ2-1; 9 nucleotides match TRBD2. This CDR3 comprises 15 residues. The trim removed 4 bases at V and 16 bases at J, leaving 18 bases unmatched. Germline values: CDR1 SGDLS, CDR2 YYNGEE. CDR3 in amino acids: CASSPSPGLANEEFF. The CDR3 DNA reads as TGTGCCAGCAGCCCGAGTCCGGGACTAGCAAATGAGGAATTCTTC.

This rearrangement joins TRBV10-2 to TRBJ2-3; possibly TRBD2 for D (6 bases). The V gene lost 2 bases and the J gene lost 2 bases, with 14 bases spanning the gap. CDR1 is WSHSY and CDR2 is SAAADI in the germline V gene. This CDR3 contains 16 residues. The CDR3 coding sequence is TGCGCCAGCAGTGAGAGGCGGGTAGCGGACACAGATACGCAGTATTTT. It codes for CASSERRVADTDTQYF.

The rearrangement joins TRBV19 to TRBJ2-5, with TRBD2 identical over 7 bases. The germline V gene has CDR1 LNHDA and CDR2 SQIVND (reference sequence). J was trimmed by 5 bases and V by 3 bases; bases with no gene match: 12. The CDR3 contains 16 residues. The CDR3 DNA is TGTGCCAGTAGTATTAGATTTGGTGGACTAGAGGAGACCCAGTACTTC. Protein: CASSIRFGGLEETQYF.

The chain carries TRBV5-4 and TRBJ2-1; TRBD2 might be the D (6 bases). V was trimmed by 4 bases and J by 4 bases, leaving 18 bases between them. CDR1 is SGHNT and CDR2 is YYREEE in the germline V gene (reference sequence). The CDR3 runs to 16 residues. CDR3 protein: CASSPPGEKPYNEQFF. The CDR3 nucleotides are TGTGCCAGCAGCCCCCCGGGGGAGAAACCTTACAATGAGCAGTTCTTC.

The J gene is TRBJ2-7, the V gene TRBV19; 7 positions agree with TRBD2. V lost 3 bases to trimming and J lost 4 bases; unmatched junction nucleotides: 6. This CDR3 has 14 amino acids. The germline V gene has CDR1 LNHDA and CDR2 SQIVND (reference sequence). This chain's CDR3 is CASSMSGAKYEQYF. CDR3 sequence (DNA): TGTGCCAGTAGTATGAGCGGGGCTAAGTACGAGCAGTACTTC.

The table lists this clone with a few counts. The CDR3 is CASSVAPGSGAGTDTQYF. The CDR3 coding sequence is TGTGCCAGCAGCGTAGCTCCAGGAAGCGGGGCCGGCACAGATACGCAGTATTTT. This rearrangement joins TRBV9 to TRBJ2-3; 7 bases align to TRBD2. The CDR3 contains 18 residues. From germline, CDR1 is SGDLS and CDR2 YYNGEE. V gave up 0 bases and J gave up 1 base; unmatched junction bases: 11.

V and J are TRBV21-1 and TRBJ2-7; the tabulated D call, TRBD1, remains unverified against the DNA. TRBV21-1 constitutes a pseudogene. The CDR3 is 15 residues long. CDR3 DNA sequence: TGTGCCAGCAGCCCCCGACAGGGTGGAGGATACGAGCAGTACTTC. Translated: CASSPRQGGGYEQYF.

This chain joins TRBV19 and TRBJ2-3; D is undetermined. The CDR3 loop spans 14 amino acids. The V end lost 3 bases, the J end lost 1 base, and 8 bases lay between the germline ends. CDR1 is LNHDA, CDR2 SQIVND, per germline (reference sequence). The DNA for the CDR3 is TGTGCCAGTAGTATTGTACGGGGCACAGATACGCAGTATTTT. It yields the protein CASSIVRGTDTQYF. The full variable domain, completed using reference TRBV19 and TRBJ2-3, is DGGITQSPKYLFRKEGQNVTLSCEQNLNHDAMYWYRQDPGQGLRLIYYSQIVNDFQKGDIAEGYSVSREKKESFPLTVTSAQKNPTAFYLCASSIVRGTDTQYFGPGTRLTVL.